What follows are 13 T cell receptor beta chains derived from one specimen sequenced in a study of CD8+CD57+ T cells in acquired aplastic anemia. Before being chosen for sequencing, patients had shown CD8+CD57+ cell expansion by flow cytometry. Genomic DNA was employed as the template in profiling TCR beta VDJ and CDR3. TCRdb used MiXCR to reprocess the reads, holding one entry per CDR3 protein. The data hold 200,000 to 300,000 distinct CDR3 sequences, with roughly 80% observed a single time. The specimen sequenced was sorted CD4+, CD8+, or CD8+CD57+ T cells (not recorded which) from PBMCs. These receptors were collected from a human donor with aplastic anemia.

This CDR3 reads CASSLILSYQYF. CDR3 in DNA: TGTGCCAGCAGCTTGATTCTGTCCTACCAGTATTTT. The rearrangement uses TRBV5-6 and TRBJ2-3; no definite D call. This CDR3 has 12 residues. V was pared by 1 base and J by 12 bases, with 12 bases between. Germline V gene data show CDR1 as SGHDT and CDR2 as YYEEEE.

V and J are TRBV7-3 and TRBJ2-7; 7 nucleotides match TRBD2. Losses at the gene ends were 5 bases for V and 3 bases for J; bases not matched to a gene: 10. Germline V lookup: CDR1 SGHTA, CDR2 FQGTGA. This CDR3 contains 15 residues. CDR3: CASSLMPGRGYEQYF. The CDR3 coding sequence is TGTGCCAGCAGCCTAATGCCAGGGAGGGGCTACGAGCAGTACTTC.

The chain employs TRBV7-6 and TRBJ2-7; D unresolved. The germline V gene has CDR1 SGHVS and CDR2 FNYEAQ. V dropped 5 bases and J dropped 1 base, with 24 bases sitting between them. The CDR3 runs 18 residues. CDR3 bases: TGTGCCAGCAGCCAAAACAGAGATCGGCCCCAGCATTCCTACGAGCAGTACGTC. Residues: CASSQNRDRPQHSYEQYV.

This chain uses TRBV15 with TRBJ1-5; tentatively, D is TRBD2 (6 bases). TRBJ2-3 matches the DNA end more closely, so the J call is doubtful. CDR3 length: 14 residues. CDR1 is LNHNV, CDR2 YYDKDF, per germline (reference sequence). The CDR3 coding sequence is TGTGCCACCAGCGAAGCTAGCGAGAAAGAGCCCCAGTATTTT. Its protein product is CATSEASEKEPQYF.

This clonotype was seen more than once but under ten times. The genes are TRBV7-2 and TRBJ1-2, with no clear D. Looked up from germline, CDR1 is SGHTA and CDR2 is FQGNSA. This CDR3 is 11 amino acids long. V shed 8 bases and J shed 8 bases, with 12 bases lying between them. CDR3 bases: TGTGCCAGCGCACCTGACGAAGGCTACACCTTC. Its protein product is CASAPDEGYTF. Looking up the rest from reference TRBV7-2 and TRBJ1-2 gives the full variable domain: GAGVSQSPSNKVTEKGKDVELRCDPISGHTALYWYRQSLGQGLEFLIYFQGNSAPDKSGLPSDRFSAERTGGSVSTLTIQRTQQEDSAVYLCASAPDEGYTFGSGTRLTVV.

This clonotype was seen a single time. The rearrangement links TRBV24-1 to TRBJ2-3; D remains ambiguous. Per the germline V gene, CDR1 is KGHDR and CDR2 is SFDVKD. The CDR3 contains 13 residues. Deletions cut 4 bases from V and 1 base from J, with 5 bases between. CDR3 coding DNA: TGTGCCACCAGTGACAAGGGCACAGATACGCAGTATTTT. This codes for CATSDKGTDTQYF.

In this sample, this clonotype turned up a few times. Relative to the germline gene, one junction end is altered; a read error may explain this. The chain has TRBV5-5 and TRBJ2-5, with D possibly TRBD2 on 5 matching bases. The CDR3 runs to 14 residues. The germline V gene has CDR1 SGHKS and CDR2 YYEKEE (reference sequence). The CDR3 bases are TGTGCCACCAGCTGTGGTAGCGAGCAAGAGACCCAGTACTTC. It yields the protein CATSCGSEQETQYF.

In the case of this clonotype: Relative to the germline gene, one junction end is altered; a read error may explain this. This chain uses TRBV7-9 with TRBJ2-5, with D possibly matching TRBD2 (6 bases). There are 14 residues in the CDR3. The germline V gene encodes CDR1 SEHNR and CDR2 FQNEAQ (reference sequence). The CDR3 bases are TGTGCCACCAGCCCAGGCAGCGGGCCCACAAATACGCACTTC. It yields the protein CATSPGSGPTNTHF.

The chain joins TRBV7-9 to TRBJ2-3; possibly TRBD2 for D (6 bases). The germline CDR1 and CDR2 sequences are SEHNR and FQNEAQ (reference sequence). This CDR3 region has 15 residues. The V end was cut by 11 bases, the J end by 14 bases, with 32 bases between. CDR3 sequence reads: CAGRRVGGIEYSRYF. As DNA, the CDR3 is TGTGCCGGACGGCGCGTTGGGGGGATCGAGTACTCGCGGTATTTT.

Notes on this clonotype: The CDR3 ends on some other residue instead of the conserved phenylalanine or tryptophan, so this is likely a read error. No DNA is shown, since the ends of the CDR3 on it are uncertain; the CDR3 is the one TCRdb lists. The V and J genes are TRBV2 and TRBJ2-5; TRBD1 is the table's D call and was not checked against the DNA. Germline lookup yields CDR1 SNHLY and CDR2 FYNNEI. The CDR3 is 15 residues long, counting both termini. Here the CDR3 reads CASGAGGTDAQYFGP.

As regards this clonotype: This CDR3 is missing its conserved last phenylalanine or tryptophan, likely due to a read error. The limits of the CDR3 on the DNA are not certain, so only TCRdb's listed CDR3 is given. The V call is TRBV7-8, the J call TRBJ2-1; the D call in the table, TRBD2, was not verified against the DNA. CDR1 is SGHVS and CDR2 is FQNEAQ in the germline V gene. The CDR3 spans 13 residues, counting both ends. The chain's CDR3 is CASSDGGGHQETL.

About this clonotype: One end of the junction is discordant with germline, which a read error may explain. The chain uses TRBV7-4 and TRBJ2-1, with TRBD2 matching over 7 bases. CDR1 SGHVT and CDR2 SQSDAQ come from the germline V gene. The CDR3 runs 13 residues. The CDR3: CGSSDGGGGEQFF. CDR3 in DNA: TGTGGCAGCAGTGATGGGGGGGGGGGTGAGCAGTTCTTC.

The V gene is TRBV7-9, the J gene TRBJ2-3; the D is unclear. V was clipped by 2 bases and J by 6 bases, with 9 bases between them. The CDR3 loop spans 13 amino acids. Germline CDR1 reads SEHNR; CDR2 reads FQNEAQ (reference sequence). CDR3: CASSLKASDTQYF. The CDR3 DNA reads TGTGCCAGCAGCTTAAAAGCCTCCGATACGCAGTATTTT.